These 26 T cell receptor beta chains share one sample of origin, sequenced in a study of T-cell memory formation after mild COVID-19. TCRdb re-analysed the 5' RACE reads in MiXCR, keeping a single row per CDR3 protein. The sample contains fewer than 200,000 distinct CDR3 sequences, 18% of which appear only once. The sample comprised PBMCs or a T cell subset sorted from them (not recorded which). The receptors originated from a young man who had mild COVID-19 (a few samples of this study predate the infection). Cell type and time point are not known.

CDR3 residues: CSANGQGASPGTGELFF. The CDR3 nucleotides read TGCAGTGCCAATGGACAGGGGGCTAGCCCGGGGACCGGGGAGCTGTTTTTT. This chain connects TRBV20-1 to TRBJ2-2; 11 nucleotides agree with TRBD1. With V trimmed by 6 bases and J by 5 bases, 14 bases remained unmatched. This CDR3 contains 17 residues. CDR1 and CDR2 from the germline V gene are DFQATT and SNEGSKA (reference sequence).

The chain combines TRBV24-1 with TRBJ2-5; D may be TRBD1 or TRBD2 (6 bases each). V lost 5 bases, J lost 6 bases, and 15 bases lay in between. The germline CDR1 and CDR2 sequences are KGHDR and SFDVKD. This CDR3 has 14 amino acids. CDR3 residues: CATSAPEGGKTQYF. CDR3 DNA: TGTGCCACCAGTGCCCCGGAGGGGGGAAAGACCCAGTACTTC.

This clonotype has only a few counts. The V and J genes are TRBV7-8 and TRBJ2-7, with D uncertain. The CDR3 has 14 residues. Deletions cut 1 base from V and 0 bases from J, with 7 bases between. The germline V gene encodes CDR1 SGHVS and CDR2 FQNEAQ. This CDR3 is CASSLGEYSYEQYF. The CDR3 DNA reads TGTGCCAGCAGCTTAGGCGAGTACTCCTACGAGCAGTACTTC.

The chain uses TRBV28 and TRBJ1-2; D remains unclear. V lost 3 bases to trimming and J lost 11 bases, with 13 bases between them. Germline V CDR1 and CDR2: MDHEN, SYDVKM. CDR3 size: 12 residues. CDR3 loop: CASSFERGKYTF. In DNA, the CDR3 is TGTGCCAGCAGTTTCGAGAGAGGGAAGTACACCTTC.

The V and J genes are TRBV4-2 and TRBJ1-5; D ambiguous. The CDR3 has 16 amino acids. Germline lookup yields CDR1 LGHNA and CDR2 YNFKEQ. Deletions cut 1 base from V and 0 bases from J, with 10 bases between. CDR3 in amino acids: CASSQVQLNSNQPQHF. The CDR3, as DNA: TGTGCCAGCAGCCAAGTCCAGCTAAATAGCAATCAGCCCCAGCATTTT.

The sample holds many counts of this clonotype. J is TRBJ2-6 and V is TRBV6-5; D might be TRBD1 (5 bases). CDR3 size: 15 residues. V shed 10 bases and J shed 4 bases, with 17 bases lying between them. Germline V gene sequence: CDR1 MNHEY, CDR2 SVGAGI. The CDR3 region has the DNA TGTGCCATTGGCCAGGGATATACCGGGGCCAACGTCCTGACTTTC. It translates to CAIGQGYTGANVLTF.

The V call is TRBV20-1, the J call TRBJ1-2; D gene unclear. In germline, CDR1 is DFQATT, CDR2 SNEGSKA (reference sequence). The CDR3 is made up of 11 amino acids. V was pared by 7 bases and J by 10 bases, with 16 bases between. DNA of the CDR3: TGCAGTGTACCCGAGGGAGACGACTACACCTTC. Its translation: CSVPEGDDYTF.

In this sample, this clonotype turned up a few times. One junction end disagrees with the germline gene, perhaps due to a read error. The chain uses TRBV28 and TRBJ1-2, with D hard to call. The CDR3 is made up of 11 amino acids. Per germline, CDR1 MDHEN and CDR2 SYDVKM. CDR3 nucleotide sequence: TGTGCCAGCAGTTTAACCAGCGTCACCCACTTC. Translating it yields CASSLTSVTHF.

V gene TRBV20-1 combines with J gene TRBJ1-1; D call uncertain. The ends were cut back, 8 bases at V and 1 base at J, with 11 bases in the middle. Germline V lookup: CDR1 DFQATT, CDR2 SNEGSKA (reference sequence). The CDR3 loop spans 12 amino acids. The CDR3 sequence is CSPIGSNTEAFF. In nucleotides, the CDR3 is TGCAGTCCTATCGGTTCGAACACTGAAGCTTTCTTT.

This clonotype turned up a few times. CDR3 nucleotide sequence: TGTGCCAGCAGCTTATCGGATTATGGCTACACCTTC. It encodes CASSLSDYGYTF. The V and J genes are TRBV7-9 and TRBJ1-2; no definite D call. V lost 2 bases and J 5 bases, leaving 6 bases between the germline ends. Germline CDR1 SEHNR, CDR2 FQNEAQ (reference sequence). The CDR3 is 12 amino acids. The whole variable domain, filled in from reference TRBV7-9 and TRBJ1-2, reads DTGVSQNPRHKITKRGQNVTFRCDPISEHNRLYWYRQTLGQGPEFLTYFQNEAQLEKSRLLSDRFSAERPKGSFSTLEIQRTEQGDSAMYLCASSLSDYGYTFGSGTRLTVV.

The chain joins TRBV5-1 to TRBJ2-1, with D possibly called TRBD1 or TRBD2 (5 bases each). V was cut by 0 bases and J by 7 bases, with 14 bases left in between. CDR1 and CDR2 from the germline V gene are SGHRS and YFSETQ. The CDR3 runs 15 residues. This chain's CDR3 is CASSLAGSEFNEQFF. DNA for the CDR3: TGCGCCAGCAGCTTGGCAGGGAGTGAGTTTAATGAGCAGTTCTTC.

This sequence joins TRBV4-3 and TRBJ1-6; TRBD1 matches 10 bases. The CDR3 is 15 amino acids. V gave up 3 bases and J gave up 8 bases; unmatched junction bases: 4. Germline V gene sequence: CDR1 LGHNA, CDR2 YSLEER. CDR3 in amino acids: CASSQRTGGDSPLHF. DNA of the CDR3: TGCGCCAGCAGCCAGCGGACAGGGGGGGATTCACCCCTCCACTTT.

The chain links TRBV12-3 or TRBV12-4 to TRBJ1-1; no definite D call. The CDR3 loop spans 14 amino acids. The germline V and J ends were trimmed by 3 bases and 1 base, with 9 bases remaining between them. Written as DNA, the CDR3 is TGTGCCAGCAGTTTTGTCGGATCGAACACTGAAGCTTTCTTT. Translated: CASSFVGSNTEAFF.

This clonotype was picked up many times. The V gene is TRBV3-1, the J gene TRBJ2-5, with D tentatively TRBD2 (6 bases). The CDR3 spans 15 residues. V gave up 4 bases and J gave up 2 bases, with 14 bases separating them. Germline-derived CDR1 and CDR2 are LGHDT and YNNKEL (reference sequence). As DNA, the CDR3 is TGTGCCAGCAGCCTCACCGCCAGCGGGCAAGAGACCCAGTACTTC. Its protein is CASSLTASGQETQYF.

This clonotype has a handful of counts. The chain joins TRBV7-9 to TRBJ1-6; tentative D call: TRBD1 (5 bases). The germline V gene encodes CDR1 SEHNR and CDR2 FQNEAQ (reference sequence). This CDR3 is 15 amino acids long. Trimming shortened V by 5 bases and J by 3 bases, and 11 bases separated the two germline ends. The chain's CDR3 is CASSPPGSYNSPLHF. Here the CDR3 DNA reads TGTGCCAGCAGCCCCCCAGGGAGCTATAATTCACCCCTCCACTTT.

This clonotype turned up a few times. The CDR3, as DNA: TGTGCCAGCAGCCCAAACAGGGGGCGCGAAGAGACCCAGTACTTC. Protein product: CASSPNRGREETQYF. The chain employs TRBV7-2 and TRBJ2-5, with 9 bases matching TRBD1. The CDR3 runs 15 residues. Germline V gene data show CDR1 as SGHTA and CDR2 as FQGNSA. V was clipped by 5 bases and J by 3 bases; unmatched bases: 7.

The chain combines TRBV4-3 with TRBJ2-1; D remains ambiguous. The CDR3 runs 15 residues. Germline V gene sequence: CDR1 LGHNA, CDR2 YSLEER. Deletions cut 0 bases from V and 0 bases from J, with 6 bases between. For the CDR3, the DNA is TGCGCCAGCAGCCAAGAGGGTAACTCCTACAATGAGCAGTTCTTC. Protein product: CASSQEGNSYNEQFF.

The rearrangement links TRBV19 to TRBJ1-5, with D perhaps TRBD1 (6 bases). The CDR3 consists of 15 residues. Germline CDR1 is LNHDA and CDR2 is SQIVND (reference sequence). Trimming pared 1 base from V and 0 bases from J, leaving 7 bases between. The CDR3 DNA follows: TGTGCCAGTAGTATAGGGGGGCATAGCAATCAGCCCCAGCATTTT. Amino acid sequence: CASSIGGHSNQPQHF.

V usage is TRBV12-3 or TRBV12-4 and J usage is TRBJ2-2; D is uncertain. The CDR3 is 16 residues long. V was trimmed by 6 bases and J by 3 bases, leaving 17 bases between them. The DNA of the CDR3 is TGTGCCAGCAGCCCGGCCGGGCCGGTGTACACCGGGGAGCTGTTTTTT. This sequence encodes CASSPAGPVYTGELFF.

There are a few counts of this clonotype. The V gene is TRBV28, the J gene TRBJ1-1; D is undetermined. Germline lookup yields CDR1 MDHEN and CDR2 SYDVKM. The CDR3 totals 14 residues. V was clipped by 3 bases and J by 4 bases, with 12 bases between them. CDR3 sequence: CASSLYSRTTEAFF. Written as DNA, the CDR3 is TGTGCCAGCAGTTTGTACAGCCGAACCACTGAAGCTTTCTTT.

The chain uses TRBV6-1 and TRBJ2-1; D gene uncertain. CDR1 and CDR2 (germline): MNHNS, SASEGT. Trimming pared 7 bases from V and 7 bases from J, leaving 11 bases between. The CDR3 has 12 amino acids. CDR3 DNA: TGTGCCAGCACCACCCCTCCAAATGAGCAGTTCTTC. This codes for CASTTPPNEQFF.

J is TRBJ1-5 and V is TRBV6-2 or TRBV6-3, with 7 positions matching TRBD1. After removal of 2 bases from V and 2 bases from J, the junction contained 3 bases not matched to a gene. The CDR3 is made up of 15 amino acids. CDR1 and CDR2 from the germline V gene are MNHEY and SVGEGT. Here the CDR3 reads CASSYRDSRNQPQHF. In DNA form, the CDR3 reads TGTGCCAGCAGTTACCGGGACAGTCGCAATCAGCCCCAGCATTTT.

This sequence joins TRBV7-2 and TRBJ1-1; maybe TRBD1 (6 bases). V lost 5 bases and J 6 bases, leaving 22 bases between the germline ends. This CDR3 comprises 16 residues. Germline assignment: CDR1 SGHTA and CDR2 FQGNSA. DNA for the CDR3: TGTGCCAGCAGCCGGGGGACACCCTTAGTGGGGGCTGAAGCTTTCTTT. Translating it yields CASSRGTPLVGAEAFF.

The rearrangement uses TRBV12-3 or TRBV12-4 and TRBJ2-3; possibly TRBD2 for D (6 bases). The CDR3 covers 15 residues. V was cut by 6 bases and J by 4 bases, with 17 bases left in between. The CDR3 DNA sequence: TGTGCCAGCAGCCCAGGAGGGAGGTGGGCAGATACGCAGTATTTT. Encoded protein: CASSPGGRWADTQYF.

The CDR3 DNA follows: TGTGCCAGCTCACCACCCTCCGCGAGCCAAGAGACCCAGTACTTC. Its protein is CASSPPSASQETQYF. The chain uses TRBV18 and TRBJ2-5; no definite D call. The V and J ends lost 0 bases and 1 base respectively, with 9 bases between them. The CDR3 has 15 residues. Per the germline V gene, CDR1 is KGHSH and CDR2 is LQKENI. Filled out from reference TRBV18 and TRBJ2-5, the complete variable domain reads NAGVMQNPRHLVRRRGQEARLRCSPMKGHSHVYWYRQLPEEGLKFMVYLQKENIIDESGMPKERFSAEFPKEGPSILRIQQVVRGDSAAYFCASSPPSASQETQYFGPGTRLLVL.

V usage is TRBV5-1 and J usage is TRBJ2-2; D gene ambiguous. The CDR3 consists of 14 residues. The V and J ends lost 3 bases and 0 bases respectively, with 6 bases between them. Germline V gene lookup returns CDR1 SGHRS and CDR2 YFSETQ. CDR3 loop: CASSSVTNTGELFF. As DNA, the CDR3 is TGCGCCAGCAGCTCAGTAACGAACACCGGGGAGCTGTTTTTT.